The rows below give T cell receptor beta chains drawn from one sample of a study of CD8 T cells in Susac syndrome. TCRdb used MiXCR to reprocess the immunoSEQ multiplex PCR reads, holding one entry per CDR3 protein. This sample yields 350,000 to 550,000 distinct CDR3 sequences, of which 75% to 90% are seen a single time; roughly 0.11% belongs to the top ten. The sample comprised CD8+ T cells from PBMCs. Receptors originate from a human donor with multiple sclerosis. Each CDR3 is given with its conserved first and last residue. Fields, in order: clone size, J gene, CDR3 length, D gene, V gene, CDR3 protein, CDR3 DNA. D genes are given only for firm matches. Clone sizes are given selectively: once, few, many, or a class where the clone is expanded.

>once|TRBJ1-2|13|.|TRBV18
CASSPEGRYGYTF
TGTGCCAGCTCACCAGAGGGCCGCTATGGCTACACCTTC
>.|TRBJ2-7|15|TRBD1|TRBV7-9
CASSKDRGLSYEQYF
TGTGCCAGCAGCAAAGACAGGGGGCTCTCCTACGAGCAGTACTTC
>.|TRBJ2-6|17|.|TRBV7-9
CASSLRGPWAGANVLTF
TGTGCCAGCAGCTTACGGGGCCCGTGGGCTGGGGCCAACGTCCTGACTTTC
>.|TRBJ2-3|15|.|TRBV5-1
CASSFSGDLADTQYF
TGCGCCAGCAGCTTCTCGGGGGATCTAGCAGATACGCAGTATTTT
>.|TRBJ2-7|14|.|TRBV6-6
CASSYLPGPYEQYF
TGTGCCAGCAGTTACCTACCGGGACCCTACGAGCAGTACTTC
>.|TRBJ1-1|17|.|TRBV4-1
CASSQSHAIRPGAEAFF
TGCGCCAGCAGCCAGTCGCACGCAATTAGGCCGGGAGCTGAAGCTTTCTTT
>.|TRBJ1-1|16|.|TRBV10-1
CASSDWGRGPNTEAFF
TGCGCCAGCAGTGATTGGGGCCGGGGGCCGAACACTGAAGCTTTCTTT
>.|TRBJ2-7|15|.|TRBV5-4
CASSLIGTESGEQYF
TGTGCCAGCAGCTTGATCGGGACTGAGAGTGGGGAGCAGTACTTC
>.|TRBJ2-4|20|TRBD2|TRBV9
CASSVPRGLAGTLAKNIQYF
TGTGCCAGCAGCGTACCACGGGGACTAGCGGGGACTCTAGCCAAAAACATTCAGTACTTC
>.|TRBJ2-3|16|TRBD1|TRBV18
CASSPKGQESTDTQYF
TGTGCCAGCTCACCTAAAGGACAGGAAAGCACAGATACGCAGTATTTT
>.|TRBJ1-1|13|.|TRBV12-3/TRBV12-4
CASSTGFSTEAFF
TGTGCCAGCAGCACAGGGTTCTCCACTGAAGCTTTCTTT
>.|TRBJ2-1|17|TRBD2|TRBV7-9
CASSSAGLAVSYNEQFF
TGTGCCAGCAGCTCCGCCGGACTAGCGGTTTCCTACAATGAGCAGTTCTTC
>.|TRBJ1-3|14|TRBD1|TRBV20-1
CSARAQGIGNTIYF
TGCAGTGCTAGAGCACAGGGGATCGGAAACACCATATATTTT
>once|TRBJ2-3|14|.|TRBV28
CASSIADNTDTQYF
TGTGCCAGCAGTATAGCAGACAACACAGATACGCAGTATTTT
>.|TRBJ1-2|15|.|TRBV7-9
CASSRSGYRNYGYTF
TGTGCCAGCAGCAGATCGGGCTACCGTAACTATGGCTACACCTTC
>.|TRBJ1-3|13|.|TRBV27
CASSQGTGNTIYF
TGTGCCAGCAGTCAGGGGACTGGAAACACCATATATTTT
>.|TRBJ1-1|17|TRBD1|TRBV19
CASSEPEGQVGNTEAFF
TGTGCCAGTAGTGAACCAGAGGGACAGGTGGGGAACACTGAAGCTTTCTTT
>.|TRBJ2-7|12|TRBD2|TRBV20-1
CSVAGDRPEQYF
TGCAGTGTAGCGGGAGACCGGCCCGAGCAGTACTTC
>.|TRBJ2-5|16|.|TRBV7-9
CASSTPQGRSRRAQYF
TGTGCCAGCAGCACCCCGCAAGGACGGTCCCGGAGGGCCCAGTACTTC
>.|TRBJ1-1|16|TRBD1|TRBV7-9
CASSLPLGQMNTEAFF
TGTGCCAGCAGCTTACCGCTGGGACAGATGAACACTGAAGCTTTCTTT
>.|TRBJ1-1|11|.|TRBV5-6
CASSLSDEAFF
TGTGCCAGCAGCTTGTCGGACGAAGCTTTCTTT
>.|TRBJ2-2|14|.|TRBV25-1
CASSEYLNTGELFF
TGTGCCAGCAGTGAATATTTGAACACCGGGGAGCTGTTTTTT
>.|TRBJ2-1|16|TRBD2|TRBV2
CASIVSAGEGYNEQFF
TGTGCCAGCATCGTGAGCGCGGGGGAAGGGTACAATGAGCAGTTCTTC
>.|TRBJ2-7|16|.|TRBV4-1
CASSQVLGGNSYEQYF
TGCGCCAGCAGCCAAGTATTAGGAGGGAATTCCTACGAGCAGTACTTC
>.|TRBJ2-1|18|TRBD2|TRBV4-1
CASSQEVLTSDYYNEQFF
TGCGCCAGCAGCCAAGAGGTTTTGACTAGCGACTACTACAATGAGCAGTTCTTC
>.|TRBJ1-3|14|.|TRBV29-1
CSVEETHSGNTIYF
TGCAGCGTTGAGGAGACACACTCTGGAAACACCATATATTTT
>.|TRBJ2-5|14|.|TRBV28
CASSLVGAYETQYF
TGTGCCAGCAGTTTGGTGGGGGCGTATGAGACCCAGTACTTC
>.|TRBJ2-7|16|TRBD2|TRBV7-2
CASSLEPGLATYEQYF
TGTGCCAGCAGCTTAGAGCCGGGACTAGCGACCTACGAGCAGTACTTC
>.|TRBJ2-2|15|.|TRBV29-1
CSVLRGSVNTGELFF
TGCAGCGTCCTACGGGGCAGCGTGAACACCGGGGAGCTGTTTTTT
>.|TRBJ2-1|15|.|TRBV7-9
CASSSVRARYNEQFF
TGTGCCAGCAGCTCAGTCAGAGCCAGGTACAATGAGCAGTTCTTC
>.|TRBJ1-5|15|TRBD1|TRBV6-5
CASSMGQGEDQPQHF
TGTGCCAGCAGTATGGGACAGGGGGAGGATCAGCCCCAGCATTTT
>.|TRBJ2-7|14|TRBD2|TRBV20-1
CSARDLAGDYEQYF
TGCAGTGCTAGAGATCTAGCGGGGGACTACGAGCAGTACTTC
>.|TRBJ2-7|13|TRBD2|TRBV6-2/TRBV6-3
CASNKRGAPEQYF
TGTGCCAGCAACAAGCGGGGAGCTCCAGAGCAGTACTTC
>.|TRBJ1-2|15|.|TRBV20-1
CSASKGGGGNYGYTF
TGCAGTGCTAGTAAGGGCGGCGGAGGTAACTATGGCTACACCTTC
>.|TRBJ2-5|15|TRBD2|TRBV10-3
CAISKSGRVVETQYF
TGTGCCATCAGTAAGAGCGGGAGGGTCGTAGAGACCCAGTACTTC
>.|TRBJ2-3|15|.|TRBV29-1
CSAPSSQSGTDTQYF
TGCAGCGCCCCGTCGTCGCAATCAGGCACAGATACGCAGTATTTT
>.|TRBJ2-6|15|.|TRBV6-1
CASSERGTGANVLTF
TGTGCCAGCAGTGAACGGGGGACTGGGGCCAACGTCCTGACTTTC
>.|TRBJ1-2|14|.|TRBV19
CASSWVATNYGYTF
TGTGCCAGTAGCTGGGTAGCCACTAACTATGGCTACACCTTC
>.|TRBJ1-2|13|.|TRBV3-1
CASSPYDSSGYTF
TGTGCCAGCAGCCCCTATGACAGCTCTGGCTACACCTTC
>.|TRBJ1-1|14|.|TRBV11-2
CASSLEMQGTEAFF
TGTGCCAGCAGCTTAGAAATGCAGGGCACTGAAGCTTTCTTT
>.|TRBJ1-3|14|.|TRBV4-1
CASSQAGTGNTIYF
TGCGCCAGCAGCCAAGCAGGCACTGGAAACACCATATATTTT
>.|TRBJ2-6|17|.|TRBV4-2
CASSQDGAYSGANVLTF
TGTGCCAGCAGCCAAGACGGGGCTTACTCTGGGGCCAACGTCCTGACTTTC
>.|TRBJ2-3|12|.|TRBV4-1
CASSQYGDTQYF
TGCGCCAGCAGCCAATACGGCGATACGCAGTATTTT
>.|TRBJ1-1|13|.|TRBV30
CAWSLGAGTEAFF
TGTGCCTGGTCGTTGGGGGCTGGTACTGAAGCTTTCTTT
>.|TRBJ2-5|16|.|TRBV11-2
CASSQRPMGPNITQYF
TGTGCCAGCAGCCAACGACCGATGGGCCCGAATATTACCCAGTACTTC
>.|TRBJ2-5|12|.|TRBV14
CASSMGLETQYF
TGTGCCAGCAGCATGGGGCTGGAGACCCAGTACTTC
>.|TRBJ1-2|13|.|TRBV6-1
CASTVTGIYGYTF
TGTGCCAGCACCGTTACAGGGATCTATGGCTACACCTTC
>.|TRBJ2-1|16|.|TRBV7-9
CASSNVAQSSYNEQFF
TGTGCCAGCAGCAACGTAGCGCAGAGCTCCTACAATGAGCAGTTCTTC
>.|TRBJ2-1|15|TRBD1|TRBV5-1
CASSPLWTGEYEQFF
TGCGCCAGCAGCCCGCTTTGGACAGGGGAGTATGAGCAGTTCTTC
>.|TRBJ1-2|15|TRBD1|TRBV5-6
CASSFRQGPYYGYTF
TGTGCCAGCAGTTTTCGACAGGGCCCCTACTATGGCTACACCTTC
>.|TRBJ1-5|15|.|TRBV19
CASSMEETLDQPQHF
TGTGCCAGTAGTATGGAGGAGACACTTGATCAGCCCCAGCATTTT
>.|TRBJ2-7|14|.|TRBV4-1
CASSHLPNQYEQYF
TGCGCCAGCAGCCACCTACCGAACCAGTACGAGCAGTACTTC
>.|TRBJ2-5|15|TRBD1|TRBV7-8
CASSLVGTGSETQYF
TGTGCCAGCAGCTTAGTAGGGACAGGGAGTGAGACCCAGTACTTC